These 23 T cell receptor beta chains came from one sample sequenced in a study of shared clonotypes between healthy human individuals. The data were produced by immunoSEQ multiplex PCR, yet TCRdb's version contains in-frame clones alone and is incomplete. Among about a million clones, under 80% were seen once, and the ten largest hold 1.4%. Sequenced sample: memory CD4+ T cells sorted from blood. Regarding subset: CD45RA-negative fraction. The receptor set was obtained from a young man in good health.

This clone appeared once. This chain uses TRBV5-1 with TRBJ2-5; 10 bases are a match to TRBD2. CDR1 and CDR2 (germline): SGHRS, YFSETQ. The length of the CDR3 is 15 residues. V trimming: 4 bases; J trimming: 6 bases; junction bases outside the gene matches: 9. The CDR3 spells CASSPERGGWKTQYF. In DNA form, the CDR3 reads TGCGCCAGCAGCCCCGAGCGGGGGGGTTGGAAGACCCAGTACTTC.

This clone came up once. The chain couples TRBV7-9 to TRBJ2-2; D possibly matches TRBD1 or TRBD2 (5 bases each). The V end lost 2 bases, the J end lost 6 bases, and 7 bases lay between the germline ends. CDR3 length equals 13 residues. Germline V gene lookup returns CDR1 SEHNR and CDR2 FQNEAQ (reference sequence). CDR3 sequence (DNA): TGTGCCAGCAGCTTAATGGGACCCGGGGAGCTGTTTTTT. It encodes CASSLMGPGELFF.

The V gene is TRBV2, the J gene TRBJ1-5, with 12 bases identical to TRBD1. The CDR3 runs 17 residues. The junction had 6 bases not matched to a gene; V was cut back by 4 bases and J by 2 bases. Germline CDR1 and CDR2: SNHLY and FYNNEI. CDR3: CASSVGTGGVGNQPQHF. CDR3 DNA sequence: TGTGCCAGCAGTGTGGGGACAGGGGGCGTTGGCAATCAGCCCCAGCATTTT.

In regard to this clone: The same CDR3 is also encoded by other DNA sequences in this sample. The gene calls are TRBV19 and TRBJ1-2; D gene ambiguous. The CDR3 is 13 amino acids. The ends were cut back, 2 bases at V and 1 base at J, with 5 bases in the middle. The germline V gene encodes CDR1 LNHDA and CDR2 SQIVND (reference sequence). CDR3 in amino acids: CASSIRVNYGYTF. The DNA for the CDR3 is TGTGCCAGTAGTATACGAGTTAACTATGGCTACACCTTC.

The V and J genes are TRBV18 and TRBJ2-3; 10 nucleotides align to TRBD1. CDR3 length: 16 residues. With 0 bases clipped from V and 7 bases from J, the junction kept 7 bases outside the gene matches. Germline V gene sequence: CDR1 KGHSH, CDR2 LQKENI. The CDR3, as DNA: TGTGCCAGCTCACCACCGGGACAGGGGTCTTTGAATACGCAGTATTTT. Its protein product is CASSPPGQGSLNTQYF.

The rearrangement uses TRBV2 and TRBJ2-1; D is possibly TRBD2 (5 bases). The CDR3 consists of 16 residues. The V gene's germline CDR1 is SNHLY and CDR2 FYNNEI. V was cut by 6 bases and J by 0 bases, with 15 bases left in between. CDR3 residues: CASSDLRDSSYNEQFF. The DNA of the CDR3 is TGTGCCAGCAGCGACCTCCGGGATAGCTCCTACAATGAGCAGTTCTTC.

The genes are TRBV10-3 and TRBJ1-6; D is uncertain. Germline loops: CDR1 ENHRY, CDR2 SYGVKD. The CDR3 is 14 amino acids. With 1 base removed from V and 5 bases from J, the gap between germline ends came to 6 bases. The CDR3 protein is CAISEWVNNSPLHF. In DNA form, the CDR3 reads TGTGCCATCAGTGAGTGGGTTAATAATTCACCCCTCCACTTT.

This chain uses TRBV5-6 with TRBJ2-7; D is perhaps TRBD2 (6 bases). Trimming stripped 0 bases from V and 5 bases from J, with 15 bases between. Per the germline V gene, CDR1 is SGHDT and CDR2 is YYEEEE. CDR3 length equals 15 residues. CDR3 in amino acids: CASSLVGGTINEQYF. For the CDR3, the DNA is TGTGCCAGCAGCTTGGTCGGGGGAACTATTAACGAGCAGTACTTC. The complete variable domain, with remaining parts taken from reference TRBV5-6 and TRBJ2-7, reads DAGVTQSPTHLIKTRGQQVTLRCSPKSGHDTVSWYQQALGQGPQFIFQYYEEEERQRGNFPDRFSGHQFPNYSSELNVNALLLGDSALYLCASSLVGGTINEQYFGPGTRLTVT.

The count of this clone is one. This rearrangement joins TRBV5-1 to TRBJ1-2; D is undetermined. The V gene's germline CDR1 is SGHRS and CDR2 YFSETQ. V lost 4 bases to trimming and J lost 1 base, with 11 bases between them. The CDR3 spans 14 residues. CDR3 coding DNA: TGCGCCAGCAGCCCGGACGGAGGTAACTATGGCTACACCTTC. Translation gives CASSPDGGNYGYTF. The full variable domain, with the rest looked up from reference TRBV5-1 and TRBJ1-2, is KAGVTQTPRYLIKTRGQQVTLSCSPISGHRSVSWYQQTPGQGLQFLFEYFSETQRNKGNFPGRFSGRQFSNSRSEMNVSTLELGDSALYLCASSPDGGNYGYTFGSGTRLTVV.

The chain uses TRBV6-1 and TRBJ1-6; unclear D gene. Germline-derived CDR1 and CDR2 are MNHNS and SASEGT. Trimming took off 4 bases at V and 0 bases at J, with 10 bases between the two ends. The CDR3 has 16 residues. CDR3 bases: TGTGCCAGCAGTGCCAGACCGACCTCCTATAATTCACCCCTCCACTTT. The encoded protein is CASSARPTSYNSPLHF.

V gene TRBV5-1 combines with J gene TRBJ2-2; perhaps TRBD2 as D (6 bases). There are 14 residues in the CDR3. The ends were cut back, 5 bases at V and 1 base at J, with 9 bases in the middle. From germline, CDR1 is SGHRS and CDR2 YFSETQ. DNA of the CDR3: TGCGCCAGCAGAGGTAGCGGGAACACCGGGGAGCTGTTTTTT. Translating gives CASRGSGNTGELFF. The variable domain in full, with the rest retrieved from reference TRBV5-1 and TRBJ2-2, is KAGVTQTPRYLIKTRGQQVTLSCSPISGHRSVSWYQQTPGQGLQFLFEYFSETQRNKGNFPGRFSGRQFSNSRSEMNVSTLELGDSALYLCASRGSGNTGELFFGEGSRLTVL.

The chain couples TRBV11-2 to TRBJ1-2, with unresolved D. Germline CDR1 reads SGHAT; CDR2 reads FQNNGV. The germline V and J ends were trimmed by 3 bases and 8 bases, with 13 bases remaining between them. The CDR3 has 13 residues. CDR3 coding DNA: TGTGCCAGCAGCTTCCCCTCCCGGCGGGGCTACACCTTC. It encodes CASSFPSRRGYTF.

This CDR3 is CASRQDSNTEAFF. CDR3 nucleotides: TGCGCCAGCCGACAGGACTCTAACACTGAAGCTTTCTTT. The V call is TRBV5-1, the J call TRBJ1-1; TRBD1 might be the D (6 bases). Trimming shortened V by 7 bases and J by 2 bases, and 12 bases separated the two germline ends. The CDR3 has 13 residues. CDR1 and CDR2 from the germline V gene are SGHRS and YFSETQ.

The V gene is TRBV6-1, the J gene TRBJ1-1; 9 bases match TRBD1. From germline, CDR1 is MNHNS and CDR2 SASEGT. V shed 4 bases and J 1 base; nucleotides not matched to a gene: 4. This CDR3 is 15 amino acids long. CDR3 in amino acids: CASSADRGWNTEAFF. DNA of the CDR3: TGTGCCAGCAGTGCAGACAGGGGGTGGAACACTGAAGCTTTCTTT.

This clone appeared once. Written as DNA, the CDR3 is TGTGCCAGCAGTTTTGGGCGACAGACTAGGAACACTGAAGCTTTCTTT. Amino acids: CASSFGRQTRNTEAFF. The chain employs TRBV6-5 and TRBJ1-1, with D possibly TRBD1 on 5 matching bases. CDR3 size: 16 residues. V gave up 4 bases and J gave up 1 base, with 16 bases separating them. Germline CDR1 MNHEY, CDR2 SVGAGI.

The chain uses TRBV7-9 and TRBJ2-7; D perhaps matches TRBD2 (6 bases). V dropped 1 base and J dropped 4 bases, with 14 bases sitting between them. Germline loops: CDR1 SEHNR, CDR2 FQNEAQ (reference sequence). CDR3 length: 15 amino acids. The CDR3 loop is CASSLEPTGGYEQYF. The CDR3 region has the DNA TGTGCCAGCAGCTTAGAACCGACCGGGGGTTACGAGCAGTACTTC. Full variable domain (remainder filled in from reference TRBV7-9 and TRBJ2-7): DTGVSQNPRHKITKRGQNVTFRCDPISEHNRLYWYRQTLGQGPEFLTYFQNEAQLEKSRLLSDRFSAERPKGSFSTLEIQRTEQGDSAMYLCASSLEPTGGYEQYFGPGTRLTVT.

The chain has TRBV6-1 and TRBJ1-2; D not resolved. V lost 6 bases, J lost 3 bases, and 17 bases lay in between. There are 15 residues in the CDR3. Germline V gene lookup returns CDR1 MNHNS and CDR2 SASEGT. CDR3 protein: CASRVAAEGYYGYTF. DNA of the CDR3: TGTGCCAGCAGGGTGGCAGCCGAGGGTTACTATGGCTACACCTTC.

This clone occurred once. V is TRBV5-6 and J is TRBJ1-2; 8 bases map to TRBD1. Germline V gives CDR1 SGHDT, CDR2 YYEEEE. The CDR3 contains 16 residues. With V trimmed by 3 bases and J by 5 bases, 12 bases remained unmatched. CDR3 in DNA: TGTGCCAGCAGCTGGGGGAGCGACAGGGGAATTTATGGCTACACCTTC. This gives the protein CASSWGSDRGIYGYTF.

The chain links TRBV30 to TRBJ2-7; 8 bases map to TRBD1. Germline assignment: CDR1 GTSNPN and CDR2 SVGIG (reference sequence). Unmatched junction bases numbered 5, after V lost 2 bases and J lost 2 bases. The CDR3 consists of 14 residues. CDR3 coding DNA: TGTGCCTGGAGTACTGGACAGGGCCCCTACGAGCAGTACTTC. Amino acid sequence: CAWSTGQGPYEQYF.

CDR3 loop: CASSLDISYNEQFF. CDR3 bases: TGTGCCAGCAGCTTGGATATCAGCTACAATGAGCAGTTCTTC. The rearrangement uses TRBV5-6 and TRBJ2-1; D gene uncertain. The CDR3 spans 14 residues. Trimming removed 0 bases at V and 3 bases at J, with 7 bases between. Germline assignment: CDR1 SGHDT and CDR2 YYEEEE.

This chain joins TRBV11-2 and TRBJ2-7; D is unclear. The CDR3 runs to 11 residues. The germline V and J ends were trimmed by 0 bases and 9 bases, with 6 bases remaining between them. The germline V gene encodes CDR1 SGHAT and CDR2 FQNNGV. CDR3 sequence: CASSLEKTQYF. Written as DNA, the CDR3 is TGTGCCAGCAGCTTAGAGAAGACGCAGTACTTC.

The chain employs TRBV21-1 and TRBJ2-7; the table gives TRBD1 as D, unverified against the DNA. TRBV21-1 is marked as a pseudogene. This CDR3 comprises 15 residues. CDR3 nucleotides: TGTGCCAGCAGCAAAGCTCTAGGACAGGACCACGAGCAGTACTTC. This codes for CASSKALGQDHEQYF.

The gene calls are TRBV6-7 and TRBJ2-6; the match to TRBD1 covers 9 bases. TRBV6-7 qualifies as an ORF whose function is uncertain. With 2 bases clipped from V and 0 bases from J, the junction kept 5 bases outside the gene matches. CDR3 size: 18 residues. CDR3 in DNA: TGTGCCAGCAGTTACGTTTTGGGACAGGGCTCTGGGGCCAACGTCCTGACTTTC. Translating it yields CASSYVLGQGSGANVLTF.